This T cell receptor (beta chain) was observed in a study of blood T cell repertoires in COVID-19. Study background: The study drew acute and convalescent COVID-19 samples from the United States, Italy and Spain. T cells, B-cell-depleted T cells, or PBMCs provided the cDNA or gDNA that served as material.

As originally analysed: For nucleated cells, counts were estimated from reference gene primer amplification. Method: immunoSEQ multiplex PCR; TCRdb's copy keeps in-frame clones and lacks some. D and trimming were read from the DNA, whereas the V and J calls and clone size are those reported in that table. The sample contains approximately 70,000 clones, around 91% of which appear only once. The CDR3 has 14 residues. The junction had 5 bases not matched to a gene; V was cut back by 4 bases and J by 3 bases. Germline-derived CDR1 and CDR2 are SGHDN and FVKESK. This clonotype was obtained from a human donor in a cohort sampled during active COVID-19. V is TRBV14 and J is TRBJ2-7; 8 bases match TRBD1. Sequencing input: peripheral blood. In nucleotides, the CDR3 is TGTGCCAGCAGCCTGTGGGACAGGTACTACGAGCAGTACTTC. Translation gives CASSLWDRYYEQYF.